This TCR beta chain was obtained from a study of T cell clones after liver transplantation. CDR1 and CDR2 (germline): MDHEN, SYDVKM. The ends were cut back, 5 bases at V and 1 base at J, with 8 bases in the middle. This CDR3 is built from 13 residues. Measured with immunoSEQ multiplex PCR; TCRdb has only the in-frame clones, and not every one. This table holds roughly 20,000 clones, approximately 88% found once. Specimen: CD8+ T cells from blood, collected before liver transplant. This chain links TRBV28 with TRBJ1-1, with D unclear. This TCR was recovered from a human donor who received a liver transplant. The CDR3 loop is CASSTDWNTEAFF. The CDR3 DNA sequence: TGTGCCAGCAGTACTGACTGGAACACTGAAGCTTTCTTT.